The next 24 T cell receptor beta chains were all read from a single sample in a study of blood T cell repertoires in COVID-19. Libraries were prepared by immunoSEQ multiplex PCR; TCRdb keeps only in-frame clonotypes and omits some of them. This table holds around 370,000 clones, approximately 89% found once. The sample was peripheral blood. The origin of the receptors is a woman aged 18-35 years who had recovered from COVID-19.

The genes are TRBV7-9 and TRBJ1-1, with D perhaps TRBD1 (6 bases). In germline, CDR1 is SEHNR, CDR2 FQNEAQ (reference sequence). Trimming took off 3 bases at V and 1 base at J, with 9 bases between the two ends. The CDR3 consists of 14 residues. CDR3 bases: TGTGCCAGCAGCTTGGGGGCAGAGAACACTGAAGCTTTCTTT. Residues: CASSLGAENTEAFF.

The DNA of the CDR3 is TGTGCCAGCAGCTCAGCGGGAGTTAGCTACAATGAGCAGTTCTTC. It translates to CASSSAGVSYNEQFF. V usage is TRBV7-2 and J usage is TRBJ2-1, with 8 bases matching TRBD2. This CDR3 contains 15 residues. In germline, CDR1 is SGHTA, CDR2 FQGNSA. Trimming removed 4 bases from V and 3 bases from J; junction bases left unmatched: 5.

The rearrangement uses TRBV5-4 and TRBJ2-3; D is possibly TRBD2 (7 bases). The length of the CDR3 is 15 residues. Trimming removed 1 base from V and 4 bases from J, with 13 bases in between. Germline V gene data show CDR1 as SGHNT and CDR2 as YYREEE (reference sequence). The CDR3 protein is CASSLRGRASDTQYF. In DNA, the CDR3 is TGTGCCAGCAGCTTGAGGGGGAGGGCGTCAGATACGCAGTATTTT.

The V gene is TRBV29-1, the J gene TRBJ1-2; perhaps TRBD1 as D (5 bases). The germline CDR1 and CDR2 sequences are SQVTM and ANQGSEA. The CDR3 spans 13 residues. CDR3 DNA sequence: TGCTCAATTGCGTTGGGGCTTGATCGGAGCTACACCTTC. Translating it yields CSIALGLDRSYTF.

The V call is TRBV30, the J call TRBJ2-2, with TRBD2 matching 10 bases. The germline V gene has CDR1 GTSNPN and CDR2 SVGIG (reference sequence). The CDR3 extends over 16 amino acids. The V gene end was trimmed by 5 bases and the J gene end by 7 bases; junction bases not matched to a gene: 13. CDR3 residues: CAWSHKSGRAGGELFF. CDR3 bases: TGTGCCTGGTCCCACAAGAGCGGGAGGGCCGGCGGGGAGCTGTTTTTT.

J is TRBJ2-3 and V is TRBV6-5; D not resolved. From germline, CDR1 is MNHEY and CDR2 SVGAGI. The CDR3 consists of 12 residues. V lost 4 bases to trimming and J lost 3 bases, with 5 bases between them. The CDR3 coding sequence is TGTGCCAGCAGTTTTATTACAGATACGCAGTATTTT. Its translation is CASSFITDTQYF.

The chain links TRBV12-3 or TRBV12-4 to TRBJ1-1; a weak D match, TRBD1 (6 bases). The CDR3 totals 13 residues. V gave up 3 bases and J gave up 4 bases, with 9 bases separating them. CDR3 nucleotide sequence: TGTGCCAGCAGTTTGGGGGCTGGCACTGAAGCTTTCTTT. Its translation is CASSLGAGTEAFF.

V gene TRBV6-2 or TRBV6-3 combines with J gene TRBJ2-2; 8 positions agree with TRBD2. CDR1 and CDR2 (germline): MNHEY, SVGEGT. This CDR3 comprises 16 residues. Germline trimming cut 5 bases from V and 0 bases from J; bases unmatched to any gene: 5. DNA of the CDR3: TGTGCCAGCAGTCTGAGCGGGAGTTCGAACACCGGGGAGCTGTTTTTT. This translates into CASSLSGSSNTGELFF.

This chain connects TRBV19 to TRBJ2-3; D might be TRBD2 (6 bases). This CDR3 has 17 amino acids. V gave up 5 bases and J gave up 7 bases, with 25 bases separating them. Germline V gene lookup returns CDR1 LNHDA and CDR2 SQIVND (reference sequence). Here the CDR3 reads CASSPRPREPPTYTQYF. The CDR3 nucleotides read TGTGCCAGTAGTCCCCGCCCCCGGGAGCCCCCAACTTATACGCAGTATTTT.

This clone has only a few counts. The chain is built from TRBV11-2 and TRBJ2-2, with TRBD2 matching over 7 bases. The CDR3 runs 17 residues. Germline values: CDR1 SGHAT, CDR2 FQNNGV. With 2 bases clipped from V and 0 bases from J, the junction kept 6 bases outside the gene matches. The CDR3 DNA sequence: TGTGCCAGCAGCTTATCGAGACTAGCAGCGAACACCGGGGAGCTGTTTTTT. Amino acid sequence: CASSLSRLAANTGELFF.

This rearrangement joins TRBV19 to TRBJ2-1; D is perhaps TRBD2 (6 bases). In germline, CDR1 is LNHDA, CDR2 SQIVND (reference sequence). There are 14 residues in the CDR3. V shed 5 bases and J shed 7 bases, with 15 bases lying between them. DNA of the CDR3: TGTGCCAGTAGTGACCGCGGGATTGGGAATGAGCAGTTCTTC. It is translated as CASSDRGIGNEQFF.

V and J are TRBV6-2 or TRBV6-3 and TRBJ1-5, with D unclear. The V and J ends lost 5 bases and 1 base respectively, with 12 bases between them. CDR3 size: 15 residues. CDR1 and CDR2 (germline): MNHEY, SVGEGT. The CDR3 DNA is TGTGCCAGCAGTCAGCAAGACGGGAGCAATCAGCCCCAGCATTTT. Translation: CASSQQDGSNQPQHF.

V is TRBV18 and J is TRBJ1-2; TRBD1 matches 8 bases. The CDR3 loop spans 13 amino acids. CDR1 and CDR2 from the germline V gene are KGHSH and LQKENI. V trimming: 3 bases; J trimming: 8 bases; junction bases outside the gene matches: 5. This CDR3 reads CASSPGQGRGYTF. In DNA form, the CDR3 reads TGTGCCAGCTCACCCGGACAGGGACGGGGCTACACCTTC. The full variable domain, with the rest looked up from reference TRBV18 and TRBJ1-2, is NAGVMQNPRHLVRRRGQEARLRCSPMKGHSHVYWYRQLPEEGLKFMVYLQKENIIDESGMPKERFSAEFPKEGPSILRIQQVVRGDSAAYFCASSPGQGRGYTFGSGTRLTVV.

The gene calls are TRBV11-3 and TRBJ2-3; D might be TRBD2 (5 bases). The CDR3 extends over 14 amino acids. Trimming removed 5 bases from V and 8 bases from J, with 17 bases in between. Germline CDR1 SGHNT, CDR2 YENEEA. CDR3 residues: CASSQPNFAGTQYF. The CDR3 DNA reads as TGTGCCAGCAGCCAGCCCAATTTTGCGGGTACGCAGTATTTT.

This clone was counted ten times or more. The chain couples TRBV30 to TRBJ1-5; D is unresolved. CDR1 GTSNPN and CDR2 SVGIG come from the germline V gene (reference sequence). The CDR3 runs 13 residues. The V gene lost 2 bases and the J gene lost 0 bases, with 5 bases spanning the gap. The CDR3: CAWSIHSNQPQHF. CDR3 DNA sequence: TGTGCCTGGAGTATCCATAGCAATCAGCCCCAGCATTTT. The variable domain in full, completed from reference TRBV30 and TRBJ1-5, reads SQTIHQWPATLVQPVGSPLSLECTVEGTSNPNLYWYRQAAGRGLQLLFYSVGIGQISSEVPQNLSASRPQDRQFILSSKKLLLSDSGFYLCAWSIHSNQPQHFGDGTRLSIL.

This chain connects TRBV7-2 to TRBJ2-1; tentatively, D is TRBD2 (5 bases). CDR3 length: 14 amino acids. The V end lost 2 bases, the J end lost 4 bases, and 9 bases lay between the germline ends. The germline V gene has CDR1 SGHTA and CDR2 FQGNSA. DNA of the CDR3: TGTGCCAGCAGCTTACTTGGCGGGTACAATGAGCAGTTCTTC. Encoded protein: CASSLLGGYNEQFF. Full variable domain (outside the CDR3, taken from reference TRBV7-2 and TRBJ2-1): GAGVSQSPSNKVTEKGKDVELRCDPISGHTALYWYRQSLGQGLEFLIYFQGNSAPDKSGLPSDRFSAERTGGSVSTLTIQRTQQEDSAVYLCASSLLGGYNEQFFGPGTRLTVL.

The genes are TRBV30 and TRBJ1-5; D is unclear. Trimming pared 2 bases from V and 2 bases from J, leaving 16 bases between. CDR1 is GTSNPN, CDR2 SVGIG, per germline (reference sequence). The CDR3 is 16 amino acids. CDR3 nucleotides: TGTGCCTGGAGTCTAAAGAGACTCACCGGCAATCAGCCCCAGCATTTT. Translated, it gives CAWSLKRLTGNQPQHF.

This clone was counted only a few times. V and J are TRBV25-1 and TRBJ1-1, with 12 bases identical to TRBD1. V lost 5 bases and J lost 3; bases outside the gene matches: 10. The CDR3 is 17 amino acids. Per germline, CDR1 MGHDK and CDR2 SYGVNS. For the CDR3, the DNA is TGTGCCAGCAGTTCAACGGGGACAGGGGGCTCGGACACTGAAGCTTTCTTT. Protein: CASSSTGTGGSDTEAFF. Supplemented by reference TRBV25-1 and TRBJ1-1, the full variable domain reads EADIYQTPRYLVIGTGKKITLECSQTMGHDKMYWYQQDPGMELHLIHYSYGVNSTEKGDLSSESTVSRIRTEHFPLTLESARPSHTSQYLCASSSTGTGGSDTEAFFGQGTRLTVV.

This clone was seen just once. The chain recombines TRBV29-1 with TRBJ1-4; D gene uncertain. This CDR3 has 15 amino acids. The V end lost 0 bases, the J end lost 5 bases, and 13 bases lay between the germline ends. CDR1 is SQVTM, CDR2 ANQGSEA, per germline. CDR3 sequence: CSVEDPGFPNEKLFF. The CDR3, as DNA: TGCAGCGTTGAAGATCCGGGGTTCCCCAATGAAAAACTGTTTTTT.

V gene TRBV24-1 combines with J gene TRBJ1-1; tentative D call: TRBD1 (6 bases). CDR1 and CDR2 from the germline V gene are KGHDR and SFDVKD. Between the trimmed V and J ends, which lost 3 bases and 5 bases, there was a span of 9 bases. The CDR3 is 13 amino acids. The CDR3: CATSDQQGTEAFF. The CDR3 DNA reads as TGTGCCACCAGTGATCAACAGGGAACTGAAGCTTTCTTT.

J is TRBJ2-1 and V is TRBV9; 7 bases are shared with TRBD2. Germline values: CDR1 SGDLS, CDR2 YYNGEE. The CDR3 is 14 residues long. Germline trimming cut 0 bases from V and 7 bases from J; bases unmatched to any gene: 4. The CDR3, as DNA: TGTGCCAGCAGCGTAGGCCAGGGAGGGAATGAGCAGTTCTTC. This sequence encodes CASSVGQGGNEQFF.

This chain connects TRBV12-5 to TRBJ2-5; D might be TRBD1 (7 bases). CDR3 length equals 13 residues. V lost 1 base and J lost 7, with 10 bases in between. From germline, CDR1 is LGHNT and CDR2 FRNRAP. This CDR3 is CASGLGQGGTQYF. The CDR3 region has the DNA TGTGCTAGTGGTTTGGGCCAGGGGGGGACCCAGTACTTC.

The J gene is TRBJ1-5, the V gene TRBV5-4; D not resolved. This CDR3 region has 13 residues. Germline V gene data show CDR1 as SGHNT and CDR2 as YYREEE (reference sequence). The V gene lost 4 bases and the J gene lost 7 bases, with 12 bases spanning the gap. The CDR3 region is CASSPQGGQPQHF. In DNA form, the CDR3 reads TGTGCCAGCAGCCCACAAGGAGGCCAGCCCCAGCATTTT.

The chain uses TRBV2 and TRBJ2-1; 16 bases align to TRBD2. Trimming took 4 bases from V and 6 from J; bases not matched to a gene: 15. Germline V gene sequence: CDR1 SNHLY, CDR2 FYNNEI. The CDR3 has 20 amino acids. Written as DNA, the CDR3 is TGTGCCAGCAGTGGTTCCGGGACTAGCGGGAGGGGAAGTCCAGGCAATGAGCAGTTCTTC. It translates to CASSGSGTSGRGSPGNEQFF.